This T cell receptor (beta chain) was retrieved from a study of T cells in Graves' hyperthyroidism and ophthalmopathy (dated by TCRdb to the late 2010s). A note on the overall study: To identify distinguishing TCR V-J signatures, a discovery cohort of about 100 patients was used, comprising 40 to 45 with Graves' ophthalmopathy and 57 with stable Graves' hyperthyroidism. An independent validation cohort of 18 to 20 hyperthyroidism patients and some 15 patients who later progressed to ophthalmopathy tested prospective prediction of ophthalmopathy. The 75 to 100 discovery patients were divided at random into training and test sets in a 7:3 ratio. In roughly six Graves' hyperthyroidism patients, the study also compared T-cell repertoires from thyroid tissue with T-cell repertoires from blood. After blood sampling, hyperthyroidism patients were treated with methimazole at a starting dose of 30 mg daily, and ophthalmopathy patients were treated with high-dose intravenous methylprednisolone. TCR Vbeta CDR3 sequencing of some 140 peripheral blood samples (approximately 44 ophthalmopathy, around 80 hyperthyroidism and around 17 progressor patients) is reported in the paper. Here is what the overall study found, with its caveats: A model built on a 13 V-J signature distinguished ophthalmopathy from stable hyperthyroidism, reaching around 87% sensitivity and approximately 83% specificity in cross-validation and 80%/75% in testing. Blood samples also contained most of the expanded thyroid clonotypes (frequency above 0.001), which suggests that blood repertoires may reflect thyroid immune responses. In validation, progression to ophthalmopathy was predicted by the model with nearly 71% sensitivity and roughly 76% specificity, a median of about 6.8 months before onset. No statistical method was used to set the sample size in advance, and investigators knew the group allocation.

The TCR beta CDR3 regions were amplified from RNA transcripts. For the first round of RT-PCR on the TCR CDR3, the HTBI primer set was used together with the Qiagen OneStep RT-PCR kit. Libraries were constructed in a second round of multiplex PCR, after which size selection and purification were carried out. The libraries were sequenced on an Illumina HiSeq2000 using paired-end 100 bp reads. The original methods were these. SOAPnuke was used to process the raw data, removing reads that contained adapters or uncalled bases, had a mean Phred below 15, or lacked an exact match to the constant primer or identifier. COPE v1.2.5 was used to merge high-quality paired reads, and clonotypes were defined as unique nucleotide sequences. Clonotypes were aligned to IMGT TRBV, TRBD and TRBJ reference segments using MiTCR v1.1. The analysis included only V-J combinations with a frequency above 0.0001, which together covered around 99% of the repertoires. A TCS score was defined as the ratio of F50 (clonal expansion) to E x V (chaos), with BLOSUM62-based TCRdist applied between CDR3 peptides within each V-J. Welch's t-statistics and random forest reduced 450 to 600 V-J features to 13, which were used in a naive Bayes classifier (R e1071). The similarity between thyroid and blood repertoires was quantified using the Morisita-Horn index. The public reads were reprocessed in TCRdb via fastp at Q25 and MiXCR, keeping in-frame beta chains. For every CDR3 protein sequence, its rows merge into one entry that carries the most common genes and DNA. These V and J calls originate from TCRdb's pipeline instead of the authors' own analysis. The sample table holds 550,000 to 700,000 distinct CDR3 sequences, of which roughly 46% were seen once. The ten largest make up over 15% of the sample.

This clonotype was seen at least ten times. Its antigen remains unidentified. No base qualities exist here, and no much larger clone lies one base off it. Patients with uncontrolled infections, other autoimmune diseases, pregnancy or lactation were excluded. Diagnoses were established on the basis of clinical symptoms, serum thyroxine and TRAb, thyroid ultrasound, and orbital computed tomography. Trizol reagent was used to extract total RNA, and RNA quality was then checked on an Agilent 2100 Bioanalyzer. The V end gives up 2 bases and the J end 7 bases, leaving 4 bases in the junction not matched to a gene. From its cysteine to its phenylalanine, the CDR3 spans 13 amino acids. Only CDR3 DNA is held: 39 bases, read in frame from base 1. CDR1 and CDR2 are read off the germline V gene as SGHRS and YFSETQ.

The origin of this receptor is an adult woman with Graves' disease, either hyperthyroidism or ophthalmopathy (not recorded which). This chain joins TRBV5-1 to TRBJ2-7; 9 of the junction bases match TRBD2. Sequenced: peripheral blood or thyroid tissue (not recorded which). DNA sequence: TGCGCCAGCAGCTTCCGGACTAGCGTAGAGCAGTACTTC. Its amino acids are CASSFRTSVEQYF.